The present T cell receptor (beta chain) was sequenced within a study of long-term antiretroviral therapy in people with HIV. Background on the study: Samples from the earliest time points predate the 2015 immediate-ART recommendation by about a decade. Findings of the study overall: Control repertoires displayed wider CDR3 length ranges than the HIV repertoires. Pre-ART clonal expansions dominated every time point's repertoire.

Looked up from germline, CDR1 is SGHDT and CDR2 is YYEEEE. V lost 3 bases to trimming and J lost 4 bases, with 11 bases between them. The CDR3 extends over 13 amino acids. Run at survey level, the immunoSEQ assay was version v3.0. The protocol was immunoSEQ multiplex PCR, while the TCRdb copy is restricted to in-frame clones and leaves out a portion. The data show 30,000 or so clones, around 85% seen once. Concerning this clone: Antigen: not known.

United States facilities provided treatment to all participants with HIV. The sequence came from a man between 45 and 60 years old with HIV. The chain recombines TRBV5-6 with TRBJ2-7; TRBD1 might be the D (5 bases). The input for sequencing was unsorted PBMCs, taken approximately 5 years before starting antiretroviral therapy. The chain's CDR3 is CASSWGSPYEQYF. CDR3 nucleotide sequence: TGTGCCAGCAGCTGGGGCTCTCCTTACGAGCAGTACTTC.